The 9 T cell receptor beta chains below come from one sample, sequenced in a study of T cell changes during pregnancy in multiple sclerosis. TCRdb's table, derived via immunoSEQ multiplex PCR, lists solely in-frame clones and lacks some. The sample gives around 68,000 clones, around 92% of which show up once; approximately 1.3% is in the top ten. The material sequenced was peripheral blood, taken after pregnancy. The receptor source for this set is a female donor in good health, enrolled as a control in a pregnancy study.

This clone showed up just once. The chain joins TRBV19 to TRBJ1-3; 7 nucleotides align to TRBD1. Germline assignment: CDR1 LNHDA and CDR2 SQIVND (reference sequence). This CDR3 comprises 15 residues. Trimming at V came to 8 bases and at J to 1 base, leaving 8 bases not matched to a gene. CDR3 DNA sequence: TGTGCCAGTTCCCAAACAGGGGATTCTGGAAACACCATATATTTT. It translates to CASSQTGDSGNTIYF.

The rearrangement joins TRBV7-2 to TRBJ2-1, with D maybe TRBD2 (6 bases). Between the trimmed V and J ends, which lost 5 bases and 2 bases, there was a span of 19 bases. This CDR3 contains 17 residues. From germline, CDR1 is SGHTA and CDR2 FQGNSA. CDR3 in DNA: TGTGCCAGCAGCCTACTACAGGTCGGGGGAACCTACAATGAGCAGTTCTTC. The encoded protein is CASSLLQVGGTYNEQFF.

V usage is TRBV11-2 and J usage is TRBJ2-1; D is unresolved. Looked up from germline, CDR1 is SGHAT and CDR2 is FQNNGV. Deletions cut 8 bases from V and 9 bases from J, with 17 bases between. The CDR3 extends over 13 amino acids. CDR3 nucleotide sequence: TGTGCCAGCTCTAGTAATTTCGTCGGTGAGCAGTTCTTC. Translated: CASSSNFVGEQFF.

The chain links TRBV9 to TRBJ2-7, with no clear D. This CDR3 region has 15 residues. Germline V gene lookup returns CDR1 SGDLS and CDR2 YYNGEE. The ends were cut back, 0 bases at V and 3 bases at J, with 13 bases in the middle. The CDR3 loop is CASSVGMGENYEQYF. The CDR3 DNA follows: TGTGCCAGCAGCGTAGGGATGGGCGAGAACTACGAGCAGTACTTC.

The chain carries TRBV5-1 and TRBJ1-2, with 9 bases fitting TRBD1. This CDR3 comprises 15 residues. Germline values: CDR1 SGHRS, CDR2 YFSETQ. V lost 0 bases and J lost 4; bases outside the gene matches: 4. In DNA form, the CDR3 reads TGCGCCAGCAGCTTGGAGGGACAGGGCCCCTATGGCTACACCTTC. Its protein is CASSLEGQGPYGYTF.

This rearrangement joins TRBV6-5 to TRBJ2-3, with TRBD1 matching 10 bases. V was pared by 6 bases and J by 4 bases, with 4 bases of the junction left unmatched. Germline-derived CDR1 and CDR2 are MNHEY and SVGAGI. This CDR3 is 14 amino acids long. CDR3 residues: CASRIGTGADTQYF. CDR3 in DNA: TGTGCCAGCAGAATAGGGACAGGGGCAGATACGCAGTATTTT.

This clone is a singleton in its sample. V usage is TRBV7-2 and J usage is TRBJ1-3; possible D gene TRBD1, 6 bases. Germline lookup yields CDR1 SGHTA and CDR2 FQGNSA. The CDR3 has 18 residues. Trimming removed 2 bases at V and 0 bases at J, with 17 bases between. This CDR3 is CASSLSGQPDSSGNTIYF. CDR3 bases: TGTGCCAGCAGCTTATCAGGACAGCCAGATTCCTCTGGAAACACCATATATTTT.

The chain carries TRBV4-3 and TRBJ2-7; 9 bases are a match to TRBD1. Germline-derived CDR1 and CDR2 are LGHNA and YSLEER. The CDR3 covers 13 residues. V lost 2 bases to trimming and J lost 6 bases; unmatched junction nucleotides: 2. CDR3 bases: TGCGCCAGCAGCCAAATGACAGGGGGCGAGCAGTACTTC. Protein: CASSQMTGGEQYF.

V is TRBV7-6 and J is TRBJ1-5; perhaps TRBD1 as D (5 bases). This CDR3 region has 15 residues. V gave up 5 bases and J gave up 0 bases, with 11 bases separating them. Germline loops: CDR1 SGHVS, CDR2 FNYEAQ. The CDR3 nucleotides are TGTGCCAGCAGCCTGGACACTCGTAGCAATCAGCCCCAGCATTTT. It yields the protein CASSLDTRSNQPQHF.